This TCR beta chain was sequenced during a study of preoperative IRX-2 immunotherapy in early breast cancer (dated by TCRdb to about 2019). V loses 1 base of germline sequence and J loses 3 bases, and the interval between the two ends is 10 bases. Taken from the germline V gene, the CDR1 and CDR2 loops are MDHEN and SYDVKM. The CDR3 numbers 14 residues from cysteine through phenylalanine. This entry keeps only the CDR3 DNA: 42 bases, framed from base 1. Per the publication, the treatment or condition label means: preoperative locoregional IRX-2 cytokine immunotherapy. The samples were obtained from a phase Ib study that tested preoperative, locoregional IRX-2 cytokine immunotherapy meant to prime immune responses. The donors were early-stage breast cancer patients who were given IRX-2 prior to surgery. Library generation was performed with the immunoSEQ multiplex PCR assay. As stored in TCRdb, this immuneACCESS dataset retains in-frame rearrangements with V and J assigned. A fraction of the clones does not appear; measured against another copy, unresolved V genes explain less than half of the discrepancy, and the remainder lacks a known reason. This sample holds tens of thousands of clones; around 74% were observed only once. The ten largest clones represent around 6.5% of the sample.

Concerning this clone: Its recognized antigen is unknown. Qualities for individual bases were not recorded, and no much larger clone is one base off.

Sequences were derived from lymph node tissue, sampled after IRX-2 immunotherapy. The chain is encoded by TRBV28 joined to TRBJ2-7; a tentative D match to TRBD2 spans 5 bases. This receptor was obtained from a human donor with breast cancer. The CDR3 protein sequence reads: CASSLLNRGYEQYF. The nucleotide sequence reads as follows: TGTGCCAGCAGTTTATTAAACCGGGGCTACGAGCAGTACTTC.